This T cell receptor (beta chain) was recorded in a study of post-analysis software for immune sequencing data. About the study: Relapsing-remitting, secondary progressive and progressive-relapsing forms made up the multiple sclerosis disease courses.

Germline values: CDR1 KGHDR, CDR2 SFDVKD. The CDR3 has 12 residues. V shed 10 bases and J shed 3 bases, with 10 bases lying between them. Whole-study findings and limits: Compared with controls, patients showed significantly lower normalized Chao1 diversity. Samples from one preparation batch, clustered by F measure, grouped strongly together. Among four to six TRBV segments more frequent in patients than controls were TRBV5-6, TRBV5-1 and TRBV20-1.

This clonotype came up many times. The target antigen is unknown. Prepared TCR beta cDNA libraries contained unique molecular identifiers. Around 500,000 cDNA molecules were obtained from around 1 to 10 million T cells. From the PCR reads, TCRdb called clonotypes with MiXCR, one entry per CDR3 protein. The sample consists of hundreds of thousands of distinct CDR3 sequences, roughly a third of them appearing once. The V gene is TRBV24-1, the J gene TRBJ2-3; no clear D. Input material: blood. The clonotype comes from a girl between 10 and 17 years old with multiple sclerosis. The DNA for the CDR3 is TGTGCCACGGCAGCTTCTACAGATACGCAGTATTTT. This encodes CATAASTDTQYF.